These 23 T cell receptor beta chains originate from one sample sequenced in a study of blood T cell repertoires in COVID-19. Sequencing used immunoSEQ multiplex PCR; TCRdb keeps in-frame clones, though not all of them. Of under 300,000 clones listed, about four fifths are singletons. The sequencing sample was made of peripheral blood. These receptors came from a woman younger than 35 with acute or convalescent COVID-19.

The chain combines TRBV19 with TRBJ1-2; 7 positions match TRBD1. The CDR3 is 12 residues long. The junction had 5 bases not matched to a gene; V was cut back by 4 bases and J by 9 bases. CDR1 and CDR2 (germline): LNHDA, SQIVND (reference sequence). DNA of the CDR3: TGTGCCAGTAGTACCCTACAGGGGAGCTACACCTTC. It specifies CASSTLQGSYTF.

The chain couples TRBV5-6 to TRBJ1-2; a possible D gene is TRBD1 (6 bases). With 5 bases removed from V and 0 bases from J, the gap between germline ends came to 17 bases. There are 16 residues in the CDR3. CDR1 is SGHDT and CDR2 is YYEEEE in the germline V gene. The CDR3 reads CASRFQWGGTNYGYTF. DNA of the CDR3: TGTGCCAGCAGGTTTCAGTGGGGGGGCACTAACTATGGCTACACCTTC.

The genes are TRBV5-5 and TRBJ2-1, with 8 bases aligning to TRBD2. J lost 8 bases, V lost 3 bases, and 10 bases had no gene match. CDR3 length: 15 residues. Germline V gene sequence: CDR1 SGHKS, CDR2 YYEKEE (reference sequence). The CDR3 sequence: CASSWEGLGGDEQFF. The CDR3 nucleotides read TGTGCCAGCAGCTGGGAGGGACTAGGTGGGGATGAGCAGTTCTTC.

The chain employs TRBV5-4 and TRBJ2-5; 7 nucleotides line up with TRBD2. Germline V CDR1 and CDR2: SGHNT, YYREEE (reference sequence). V trimming: 0 bases; J trimming: 0 bases; junction bases outside the gene matches: 8. This CDR3 comprises 17 residues. The CDR3 nucleotides are TGTGCCAGCAGCTTGGGGGGAAGACTAGCATACCAAGAGACCCAGTACTTC. This sequence encodes CASSLGGRLAYQETQYF. The whole variable domain, remainder taken from reference TRBV5-4 and TRBJ2-5, is ETGVTQSPTHLIKTRGQQVTLRCSSQSGHNTVSWYQQALGQGPQFIFQYYREEENGRGNFPPRFSGLQFPNYSSELNVNALELDDSALYLCASSLGGRLAYQETQYFGPGTRLLVL.

The J gene is TRBJ2-7, the V gene TRBV18; TRBD2 might be the D (5 bases). Germline V gene lookup returns CDR1 KGHSH and CDR2 LQKENI. This CDR3 comprises 13 residues. V shed 0 bases and J shed 3 bases, with 6 bases lying between them. The CDR3 here is CASSPPTNYEQYF. Here the CDR3 DNA reads TGTGCCAGCTCACCACCGACTAACTACGAGCAGTACTTC.

This chain uses TRBV5-1 with TRBJ2-1; 11 nucleotides line up with TRBD2. The germline V gene has CDR1 SGHRS and CDR2 YFSETQ. The junction had 13 bases not matched to a gene; V was cut back by 0 bases and J by 2 bases. CDR3 length equals 20 residues. The DNA of the CDR3 is TGCGCCAGCAGCTTGGGACCGATGCCCCTAGCGGGAGGCCCCTACAATGAGCAGTTCTTC. This translates into CASSLGPMPLAGGPYNEQFF. The full variable domain, with the rest looked up from reference TRBV5-1 and TRBJ2-1, is KAGVTQTPRYLIKTRGQQVTLSCSPISGHRSVSWYQQTPGQGLQFLFEYFSETQRNKGNFPGRFSGRQFSNSRSEMNVSTLELGDSALYLCASSLGPMPLAGGPYNEQFFGPGTRLTVL.

This clone occurred a few times. The chain has TRBV4-3 and TRBJ1-2; D is perhaps TRBD1 (6 bases). V was shortened by 4 bases and J by 4 bases, with 22 bases between the two germline ends. CDR1 and CDR2 from the germline V gene are LGHNA and YSLEER. The CDR3 runs 17 residues. The DNA of the CDR3 is TGCGCCAGCAGCCTAAGCTATGGTGTTCAGGGGTTCTATGGCTACACCTTC. This gives the protein CASSLSYGVQGFYGYTF.

This chain joins TRBV19 and TRBJ2-2, with TRBD2 identical over 11 bases. Germline CDR1 is LNHDA and CDR2 is SQIVND (reference sequence). This CDR3 has 16 residues. J lost 6 bases, V lost 0 bases, and 3 bases had no gene match. The CDR3 region has the DNA TGTGCCAGTAGTATAGATGAACTAGCGGGAGCCGGGGAGCTGTTTTTT. Amino acids: CASSIDELAGAGELFF.

The chain has TRBV2 and TRBJ2-2; D is perhaps TRBD1 (5 bases). Trimming shortened V by 3 bases and J by 3 bases, and 11 bases separated the two germline ends. There are 15 residues in the CDR3. Germline CDR1 reads SNHLY; CDR2 reads FYNNEI. Here the CDR3 DNA reads TGTGCCAGCAGTGAGTTGCTACAGGACACCGGGGAGCTGTTTTTT. Its translation: CASSELLQDTGELFF.

In its sample, this clone was seen a few times. The chain is built from TRBV6-2 or TRBV6-3 and TRBJ1-3; weak D call: TRBD1 (5 bases). V was trimmed by 3 bases and J by 0 bases, leaving 18 bases between them. CDR1 and CDR2 from the germline V gene are MNHEY and SVGEGT. The CDR3 is made up of 18 amino acids. The DNA for the CDR3 is TGTGCCAGCAGTTATGAAGACAGCTTTTTCAGCTCTGGAAACACCATATATTTT. Protein product: CASSYEDSFFSSGNTIYF.

This rearrangement joins TRBV19 to TRBJ2-7; D perhaps matches TRBD1 (6 bases). This CDR3 is built from 16 residues. Trimming removed 4 bases at V and 0 bases at J, with 16 bases between. Germline CDR1 reads LNHDA; CDR2 reads SQIVND (reference sequence). The CDR3 nucleotides are TGTGCCAGTAGTAAATCTTCGGGACATTCCTCCTACGAGCAGTACTTC. Translating gives CASSKSSGHSSYEQYF. Supplemented by reference TRBV19 and TRBJ2-7, the full variable domain reads DGGITQSPKYLFRKEGQNVTLSCEQNLNHDAMYWYRQDPGQGLRLIYYSQIVNDFQKGDIAEGYSVSREKKESFPLTVTSAQKNPTAFYLCASSKSSGHSSYEQYFGPGTRLTVT.

V is TRBV28 and J is TRBJ1-1; D is ambiguous. V was cut by 6 bases and J by 4 bases, with 21 bases left in between. Germline CDR1 and CDR2: MDHEN and SYDVKM. The CDR3 loop spans 16 amino acids. CDR3 in DNA: TGTGCCAGCAGCCAAAGCGCGACCCCCGCGGGCACTGAAGCTTTCTTT. Amino acid sequence: CASSQSATPAGTEAFF.

The chain joins TRBV21-1 to TRBJ1-4. TRBV21-1 is termed a pseudogene. This CDR3 has 15 amino acids. The CDR3 protein is CASSGAVGTNEKLFF. The CDR3 DNA sequence: TGTGCCAGCAGCGGAGCCGTGGGAACTAATGAAAAACTGTTTTTT.

V is TRBV18 and J is TRBJ2-3, with D possibly TRBD1 on 7 matching bases. The CDR3 has 13 amino acids. Trimming cost V 4 bases and J 5 bases, with 10 bases left between them. Germline V lookup: CDR1 KGHSH, CDR2 LQKENI. In nucleotides, the CDR3 is TGTGCCAGCTCACTCAGGGGGGAAGATACGCAGTATTTT. This sequence encodes CASSLRGEDTQYF.

This clone was detected only once. The CDR3 bases are TGCGCCAGCAGCCAAGGGGTGGAGGGGGAGCAGTACTTC. This gives the protein CASSQGVEGEQYF. This chain links TRBV4-1 with TRBJ2-7; possibly TRBD2 for D (6 bases). The CDR3 contains 13 residues. Germline-derived CDR1 and CDR2 are MGHRA and YSYEKL. Trimming removed 1 base from V and 7 bases from J, with 11 bases in between.

The chain uses TRBV28 and TRBJ1-4, with 9 bases that match TRBD1. CDR1 is MDHEN, CDR2 SYDVKM, per germline. This CDR3 region has 16 residues. V lost 7 bases, J lost 6 bases, and 12 bases stayed unmatched. The CDR3 nucleotides read TGTGCCAGCATTCCACTACAGGGGGCTGGGGATGAAAAACTGTTTTTT. Encoded protein: CASIPLQGAGDEKLFF.

The chain combines TRBV7-2 with TRBJ2-7; 8 positions agree with TRBD2. CDR3 size: 14 residues. The trim removed 5 bases at V and 1 base at J, leaving 4 bases unmatched. Looked up from germline, CDR1 is SGHTA and CDR2 is FQGNSA. CDR3 amino acids: CASSSSGVSYEQYF. The CDR3 coding sequence is TGTGCCAGCAGCAGTAGCGGGGTATCCTACGAGCAGTACTTC. The whole variable domain, filled in from reference TRBV7-2 and TRBJ2-7, reads GAGVSQSPSNKVTEKGKDVELRCDPISGHTALYWYRQSLGQGLEFLIYFQGNSAPDKSGLPSDRFSAERTGGSVSTLTIQRTQQEDSAVYLCASSSSGVSYEQYFGPGTRLTVT.

The table lists this clone with a count of one. The genes are TRBV19 and TRBJ2-4; a weak D match, TRBD1 (6 bases). Trimming took 1 base from V and 0 from J, leaving 16 bases between them. CDR1 is LNHDA and CDR2 is SQIVND in the germline V gene (reference sequence). The length of the CDR3 is 18 residues. Here the CDR3 reads CASSIARGQQLAKNIQYF. DNA for the CDR3: TGTGCCAGTAGTATAGCCAGAGGACAGCAACTAGCCAAAAACATTCAGTACTTC.

V is TRBV4-3 and J is TRBJ2-3; D may be TRBD1 (5 bases). Trimming stripped 3 bases from V and 3 bases from J, with 19 bases between. CDR1 and CDR2 (germline): LGHNA, YSLEER. CDR3 length: 17 amino acids. CDR3: CASSHYFQGGVTDTQYF. In DNA, the CDR3 is TGCGCCAGCAGCCATTACTTCCAGGGTGGTGTTACAGATACGCAGTATTTT.

The CDR3 bases are TGTGCCAGCAGGGCGACTAGCTTCGGGACAGATACGCAGTATTTT. This encodes CASRATSFGTDTQYF. The gene calls are TRBV7-6 and TRBJ2-3; 7 bases agree with TRBD2. The V gene's germline CDR1 is SGHVS and CDR2 FNYEAQ. Trimming took 6 bases from V and 3 from J; bases not matched to a gene: 9. The CDR3 consists of 15 residues.

The chain uses TRBV4-3 and TRBJ2-1; 10 bases agree with TRBD2. Germline CDR1 reads LGHNA; CDR2 reads YSLEER. This CDR3 contains 16 residues. Trimming removed 0 bases from V and 8 bases from J; junction bases left unmatched: 7. The CDR3 reads CASSQDLAGVYYEQFF. The DNA for the CDR3 is TGCGCCAGCAGCCAAGACCTAGCGGGAGTCTATTATGAGCAGTTCTTC.

The chain has TRBV18 and TRBJ1-4; TRBD1 aligns across 7 bases. The V segment lost 1 base and the J segment 3 bases; nucleotides outside the gene matches: 2. The length of the CDR3 is 15 residues. Per the germline V gene, CDR1 is KGHSH and CDR2 is LQKENI. In DNA, the CDR3 is TGTGCCAGCTCACCACAGGGGGCCTCTAATGAAAAACTGTTTTTT. This codes for CASSPQGASNEKLFF.

The V gene is TRBV6-6, the J gene TRBJ2-5, with D possibly matching TRBD2 (6 bases). V was clipped by 2 bases and J by 5 bases, with 12 bases between them. Germline CDR1 reads MNHNY; CDR2 reads SVGAGI (reference sequence). CDR3 length: 14 amino acids. Written as DNA, the CDR3 is TGTGCCAGCAGTTACCTCGGGACTGGGGAGACCCAGTACTTC. This translates into CASSYLGTGETQYF.